This paragraph covers one T cell receptor beta chain sequence. TCRdb reprocessed the 5' RACE reads and stores each CDR3 protein as one record, lacking DNA. The table lists 300,000 to 400,000 distinct CDR3 sequences. These data are taken from a study of monozygotic twins with inflammatory bowel disease. The germline CDR1 and CDR2 sequences are DFQATT and SNEGSKA (reference sequence). The CDR3 runs to 14 residues. The chain recombines TRBV20-1 with TRBJ2-5. The receptor was isolated from a human donor with ulcerative colitis or Crohn's disease, or a healthy co-twin of an affected twin (not recorded which). Sequenced sample: blood. The CDR3 spells CSAQTHFNQETQYF.